In this sample, the clone carrying this TCR beta chain turned up many times. TCRdb re-derived calls from the 5' RACE reads in MiXCR, one entry per CDR3 protein. The data contain some 330,000 distinct CDR3 sequences, roughly 10% of them singletons. The CDR3 length is 15 residues. Germline CDR1 MGHRA, CDR2 YSYEKL. The V gene lost 0 bases and the J gene lost 4 bases, with 12 bases spanning the gap. This entry is derived from a study of identical twins. Material for sequencing was naive T cells sorted from blood. J is TRBJ1-1 and V is TRBV4-1; no clear D gene. This receptor was identified in a woman aged 50 to 65 in good health. The CDR3 region is CASSQDWGAVTEAFF. In DNA form, the CDR3 reads TGCGCCAGCAGCCAAGATTGGGGTGCGGTCACTGAAGCTTTCTTT.